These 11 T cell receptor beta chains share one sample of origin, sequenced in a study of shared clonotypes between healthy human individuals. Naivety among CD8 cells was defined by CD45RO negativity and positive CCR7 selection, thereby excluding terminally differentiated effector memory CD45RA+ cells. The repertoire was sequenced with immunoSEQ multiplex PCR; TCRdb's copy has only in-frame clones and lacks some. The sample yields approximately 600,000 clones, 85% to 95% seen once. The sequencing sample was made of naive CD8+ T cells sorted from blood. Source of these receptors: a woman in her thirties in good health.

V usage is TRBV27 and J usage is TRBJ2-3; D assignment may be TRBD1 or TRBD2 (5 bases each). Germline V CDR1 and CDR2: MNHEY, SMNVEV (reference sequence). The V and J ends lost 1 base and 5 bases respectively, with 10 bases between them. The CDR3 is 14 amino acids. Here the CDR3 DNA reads TGTGCCAGCAGTTTATTGGGACGTCTAGATACGCAGTATTTT. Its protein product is CASSLLGRLDTQYF.

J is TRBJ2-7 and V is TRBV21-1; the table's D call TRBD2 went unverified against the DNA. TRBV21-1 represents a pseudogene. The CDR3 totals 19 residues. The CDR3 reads CASTEKTNFRTSGSYEQYF. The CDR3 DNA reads TGTGCCAGCACCGAAAAAACTAACTTCCGAACTAGCGGATCCTACGAGCAGTACTTC.

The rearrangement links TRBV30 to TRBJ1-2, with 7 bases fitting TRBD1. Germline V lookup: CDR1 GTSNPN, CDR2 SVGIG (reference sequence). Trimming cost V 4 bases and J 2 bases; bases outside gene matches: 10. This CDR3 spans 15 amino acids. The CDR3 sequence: CAWTAPGQSNYGYTF. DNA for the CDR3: TGTGCCTGGACGGCGCCGGGACAGTCGAACTATGGCTACACCTTC.

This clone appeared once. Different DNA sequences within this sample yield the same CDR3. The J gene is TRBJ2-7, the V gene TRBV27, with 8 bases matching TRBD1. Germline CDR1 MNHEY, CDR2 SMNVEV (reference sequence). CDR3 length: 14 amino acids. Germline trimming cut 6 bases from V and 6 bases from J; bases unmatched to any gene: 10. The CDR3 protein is CASSPGQGIGEQYF. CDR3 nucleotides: TGTGCCAGCAGCCCCGGACAGGGTATAGGCGAGCAGTACTTC.

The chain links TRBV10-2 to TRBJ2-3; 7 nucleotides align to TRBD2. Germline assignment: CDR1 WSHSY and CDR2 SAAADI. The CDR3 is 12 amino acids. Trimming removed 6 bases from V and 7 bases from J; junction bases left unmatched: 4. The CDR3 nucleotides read TGCGCCAGCAGGGGCGGGAGTCATACGCAGTATTTT. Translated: CASRGGSHTQYF.

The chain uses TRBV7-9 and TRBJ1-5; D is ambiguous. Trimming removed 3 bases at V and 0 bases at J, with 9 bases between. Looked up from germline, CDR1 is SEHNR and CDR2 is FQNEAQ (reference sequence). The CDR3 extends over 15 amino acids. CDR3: CASSLGSYSNQPQHF. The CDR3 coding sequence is TGTGCCAGCAGCTTGGGATCTTATAGCAATCAGCCCCAGCATTTT.

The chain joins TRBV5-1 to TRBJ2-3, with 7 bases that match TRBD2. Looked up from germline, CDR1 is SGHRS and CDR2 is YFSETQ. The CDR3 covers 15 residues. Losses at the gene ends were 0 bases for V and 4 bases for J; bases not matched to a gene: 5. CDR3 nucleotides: TGCGCCAGCAGCTTGGGTCTAGCGGTAGCAGATACGCAGTATTTT. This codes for CASSLGLAVADTQYF.

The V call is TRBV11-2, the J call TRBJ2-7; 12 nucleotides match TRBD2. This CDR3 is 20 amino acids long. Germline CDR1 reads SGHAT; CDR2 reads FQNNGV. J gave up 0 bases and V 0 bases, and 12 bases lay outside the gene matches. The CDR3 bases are TGTGCCAGCAGCTTAGAGTACGGGAGACTAGCGGGAGTATACTCCTACGAGCAGTACTTC. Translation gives CASSLEYGRLAGVYSYEQYF.

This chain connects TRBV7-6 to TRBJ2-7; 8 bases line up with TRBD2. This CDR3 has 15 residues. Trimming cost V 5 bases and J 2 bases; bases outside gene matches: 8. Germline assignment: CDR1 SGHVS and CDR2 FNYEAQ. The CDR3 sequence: CASSHPLSGAYEQYF. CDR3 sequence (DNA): TGTGCCAGCAGCCACCCGCTTAGCGGGGCCTACGAGCAGTACTTC.

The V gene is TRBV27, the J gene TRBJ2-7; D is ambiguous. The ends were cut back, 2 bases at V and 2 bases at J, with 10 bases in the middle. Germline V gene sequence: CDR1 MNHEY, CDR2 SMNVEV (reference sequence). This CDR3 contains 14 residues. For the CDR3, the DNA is TGTGCCAGCAGTTTACGCGGCTCGCCCTACGAGCAGTACTTC. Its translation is CASSLRGSPYEQYF.

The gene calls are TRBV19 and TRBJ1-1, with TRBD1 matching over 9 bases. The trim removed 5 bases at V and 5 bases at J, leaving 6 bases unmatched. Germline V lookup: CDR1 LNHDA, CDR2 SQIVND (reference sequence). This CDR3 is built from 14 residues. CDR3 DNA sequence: TGTGCCAGTAGTCTCACCGACAGGGGGACTGAAGCTTTCTTT. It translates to CASSLTDRGTEAFF. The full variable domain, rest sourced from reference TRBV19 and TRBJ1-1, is DGGITQSPKYLFRKEGQNVTLSCEQNLNHDAMYWYRQDPGQGLRLIYYSQIVNDFQKGDIAEGYSVSREKKESFPLTVTSAQKNPTAFYLCASSLTDRGTEAFFGQGTRLTVV.